These 7 T cell receptor beta chains were all obtained from the same sample, sequenced in a study of CD8 T cells in ankylosing spondylitis (dated by TCRdb to about 2017). Library creation used 5' RACE. TCRdb records Illumina HiSeq 2500 as the sequencer. TCRdb trimmed the raw reads at Q25, called clones with MiXCR and kept productive beta chains. Entries are consolidated by CDR3 protein sequence, retaining the most common genes and DNA. This sample is represented by about 300,000 distinct CDR3 sequences; about 9.9% of them were singletons. The ten largest clonotypes hold about 10% of the sample. Material: blood, either unsorted or a sorted T cell fraction (not recorded which). These receptors came from a female donor with ankylosing spondylitis or in good health (not recorded which).

On this clonotype itself: This may be a read error: a much more frequent sequence differs by one nucleotide. This chain connects TRBV28 to TRBJ2-3, with TRBD1 matching 8 bases. CDR3 size: 15 residues. The germline gives CDR1 MDHEN, CDR2 SYDVKM. As DNA, the CDR3 is TGTGCCAGCAGTTCCAGGGGGCGAGGCACAGATACGCGGTATTTT. Translated, it gives CASSSRGRGTDTRYF.

This clonotype came up many times. This chain uses TRBV5-1 with TRBJ2-2; 10 nucleotides agree with TRBD2. The CDR3 is 16 residues long. Germline CDR1 and CDR2: SGHRS and YFSETQ. The V and J ends lost 5 bases and 4 bases, in that order; junction bases with no gene match: 8. CDR3 loop: CASRGALAGVTGELFF. CDR3 bases: TGCGCCAGCAGAGGGGCGCTAGCGGGAGTCACCGGGGAGCTGTTTTTT.

Many counts were recorded for this clonotype. The V gene is TRBV10-3, the J gene TRBJ2-3, with 9 positions matching TRBD1. Trimming removed 4 bases from V and 5 bases from J; junction bases left unmatched: 10. CDR1 is ENHRY and CDR2 is SYGVKD in the germline V gene. The CDR3 contains 16 residues. CDR3 nucleotides: TGTGCCATCAGTGCACAGGGGGCGCATAACCAAGATACGCAGTATTTT. Amino acids: CAISAQGAHNQDTQYF.

This clonotype appeared many times. This chain connects TRBV18 to TRBJ2-2; D ambiguous. V shed 2 bases and J shed 4 bases, with 8 bases lying between them. This CDR3 is built from 14 residues. CDR1 and CDR2 (germline): KGHSH, LQKENI. CDR3 sequence (DNA): TGTGCCAGCTCACCATCACGAACCACCGGGGAGCTGTTTTTT. Its protein product is CASSPSRTTGELFF. Complete variable domain (other parts from reference TRBV18 and TRBJ2-2): NAGVMQNPRHLVRRRGQEARLRCSPMKGHSHVYWYRQLPEEGLKFMVYLQKENIIDESGMPKERFSAEFPKEGPSILRIQQVVRGDSAAYFCASSPSRTTGELFFGEGSRLTVL.

The CDR3 sequence is CSARAVWGKTEKLFF. The DNA of the CDR3 is TGCAGTGCTAGGGCCGTGTGGGGAAAAACAGAAAAACTGTTTTTT. The V and J genes are TRBV20-1 and TRBJ1-4, with D hard to call. Trimming shortened V by 3 bases and J by 8 bases, and 19 bases separated the two germline ends. This CDR3 spans 15 amino acids. From germline, CDR1 is DFQATT and CDR2 SNEGSKA (reference sequence).

This clonotype was picked up a small number of times. This chain connects TRBV20-1 to TRBJ2-2; D might be TRBD1 or TRBD2, each matching 5 bases. The V end was cut by 5 bases, the J end by 1 base, with 8 bases between. From germline, CDR1 is DFQATT and CDR2 SNEGSKA (reference sequence). This CDR3 is built from 13 residues. The CDR3 loop is CSAEGRNTGELFF. The CDR3 DNA reads TGCAGTGCTGAGGGGCGGAACACCGGGGAGCTGTTTTTT.

The chain links TRBV2 to TRBJ1-6; 8 bases map to TRBD1. Trimming took 0 bases from V and 7 from J; bases not matched to a gene: 8. Germline V gene lookup returns CDR1 SNHLY and CDR2 FYNNEI. The CDR3 is 17 residues long. The CDR3 coding sequence is TGTGCCAGCAGTGAAGCGTCCCAGGGGGCTAAGAATTCACCCCTCCACTTT. Translated: CASSEASQGAKNSPLHF. Variable domain in full (rest from reference TRBV2 and TRBJ1-6): EPEVTQTPSHQVTQMGQEVILRCVPISNHLYFYWYRQILGQKVEFLVSFYNNEISEKSEIFDDQFSVERPDGSNFTLKIRSTKLEDSAMYFCASSEASQGAKNSPLHFGNGTRLTVT.